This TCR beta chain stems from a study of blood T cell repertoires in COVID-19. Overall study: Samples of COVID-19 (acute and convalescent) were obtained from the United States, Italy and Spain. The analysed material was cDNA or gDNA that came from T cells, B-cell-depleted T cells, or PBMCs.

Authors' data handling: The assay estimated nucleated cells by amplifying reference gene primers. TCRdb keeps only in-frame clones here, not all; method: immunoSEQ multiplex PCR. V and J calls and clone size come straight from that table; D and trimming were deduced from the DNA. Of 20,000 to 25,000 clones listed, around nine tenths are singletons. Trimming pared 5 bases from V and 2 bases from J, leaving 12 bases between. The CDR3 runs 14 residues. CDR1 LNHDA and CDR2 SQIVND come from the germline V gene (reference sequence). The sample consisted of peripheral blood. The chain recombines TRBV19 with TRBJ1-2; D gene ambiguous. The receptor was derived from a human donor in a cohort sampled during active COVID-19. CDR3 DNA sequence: TGTGCCAGTAGTTTCCGGGGTAAGAACTATGGCTACACCTTC. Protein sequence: CASSFRGKNYGYTF.